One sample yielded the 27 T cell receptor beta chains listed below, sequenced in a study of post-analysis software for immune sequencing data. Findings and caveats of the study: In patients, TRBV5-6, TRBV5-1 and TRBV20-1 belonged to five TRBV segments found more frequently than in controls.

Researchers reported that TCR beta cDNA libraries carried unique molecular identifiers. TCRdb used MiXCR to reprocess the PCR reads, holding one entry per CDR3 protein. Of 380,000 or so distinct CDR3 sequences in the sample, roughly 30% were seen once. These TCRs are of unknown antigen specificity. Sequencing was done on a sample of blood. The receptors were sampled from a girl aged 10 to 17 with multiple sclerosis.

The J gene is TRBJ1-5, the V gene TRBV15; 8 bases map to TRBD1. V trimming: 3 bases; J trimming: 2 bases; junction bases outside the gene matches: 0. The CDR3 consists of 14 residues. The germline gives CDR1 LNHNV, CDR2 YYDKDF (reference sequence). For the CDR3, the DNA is TGTGCCACCAGCAGGGGACAGGGCAATCAGCCCCAGCATTTT. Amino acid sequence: CATSRGQGNQPQHF.

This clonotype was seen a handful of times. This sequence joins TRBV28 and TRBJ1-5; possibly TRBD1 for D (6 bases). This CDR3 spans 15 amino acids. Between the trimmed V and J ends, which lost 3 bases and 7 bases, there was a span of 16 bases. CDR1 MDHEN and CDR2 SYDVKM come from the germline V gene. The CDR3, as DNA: TGTGCCAGCAGTTTCATGAGGGGGGAGAAGCAGCCCCAGCATTTT. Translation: CASSFMRGEKQPQHF.

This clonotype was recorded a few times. CDR3 region: CASWGGSPYEQYF. CDR3 nucleotide sequence: TGTGCCAGCTGGGGCGGGTCTCCCTACGAGCAGTACTTC. V and J are TRBV5-6 and TRBJ2-7; D may be TRBD1 or TRBD2 (5 bases each). CDR1 is SGHDT, CDR2 YYEEEE, per germline. Trimming took 7 bases from V and 2 from J, leaving 13 bases between them. The CDR3 has 13 amino acids.

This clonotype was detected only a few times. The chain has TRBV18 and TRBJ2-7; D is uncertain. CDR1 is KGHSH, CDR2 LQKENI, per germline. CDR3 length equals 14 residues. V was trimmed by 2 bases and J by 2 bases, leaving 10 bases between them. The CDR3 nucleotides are TGTGCCAGCTCACCAACCAGCCGCGCCTACGAGCAGTACTTC. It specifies CASSPTSRAYEQYF.

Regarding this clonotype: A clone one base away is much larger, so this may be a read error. CDR3 amino acids: CSVEVRGDNEQFF. CDR3 nucleotide sequence: TGCAGCGTTGAAGTCCGGGGAGACAATGAGCAGTTCTTC. The chain combines TRBV29-1 with TRBJ2-1; tentative D call: TRBD2 (5 bases). The germline V and J ends were trimmed by 1 base and 5 bases, with 9 bases remaining between them. The CDR3 runs to 13 residues. CDR1 is SQVTM and CDR2 is ANQGSEA in the germline V gene.

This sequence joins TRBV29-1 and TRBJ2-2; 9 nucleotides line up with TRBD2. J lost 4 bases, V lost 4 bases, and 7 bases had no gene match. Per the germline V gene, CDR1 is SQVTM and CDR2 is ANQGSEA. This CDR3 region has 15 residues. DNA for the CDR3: TGCAGCGTTGTAGGTAGCGGGGGCCCCACCGGGGAGCTGTTTTTT. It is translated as CSVVGSGGPTGELFF.

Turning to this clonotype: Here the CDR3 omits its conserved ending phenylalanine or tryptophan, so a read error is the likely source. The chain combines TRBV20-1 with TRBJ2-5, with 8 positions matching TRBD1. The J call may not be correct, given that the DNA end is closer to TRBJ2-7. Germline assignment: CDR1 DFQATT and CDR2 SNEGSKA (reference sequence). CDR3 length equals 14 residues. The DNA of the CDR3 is TGCAGTGCCACCAGCGAGACAGGGGCCTACGAGCAGTACTTA. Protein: CSATSETGAYEQYL.

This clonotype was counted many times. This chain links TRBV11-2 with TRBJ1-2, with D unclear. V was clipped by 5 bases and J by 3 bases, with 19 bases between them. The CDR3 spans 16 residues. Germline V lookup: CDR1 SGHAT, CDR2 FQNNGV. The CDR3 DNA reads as TGTGCCAGCAGCCCCCCGGAGGCAGGACCTCACTATGGCTACACCTTC. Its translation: CASSPPEAGPHYGYTF.

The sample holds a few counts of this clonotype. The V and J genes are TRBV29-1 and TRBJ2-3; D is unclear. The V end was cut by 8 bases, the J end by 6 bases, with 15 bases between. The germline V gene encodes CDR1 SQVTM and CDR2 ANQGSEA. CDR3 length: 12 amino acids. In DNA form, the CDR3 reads TGCAGCTATGGGGTCGGACCCGATACGCAGTATTTT. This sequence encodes CSYGVGPDTQYF.

Here the CDR3 DNA reads TGCAGCGTTGAAGGGGTACTAGACCCCCAAGAGACCCAGTACTTC. It is translated as CSVEGVLDPQETQYF. The rearrangement links TRBV29-1 to TRBJ2-5; possible D gene TRBD2, 5 bases. V was cut by 1 base and J by 1 base, with 13 bases left in between. Per the germline V gene, CDR1 is SQVTM and CDR2 is ANQGSEA. The CDR3 contains 15 residues.

In DNA form, the CDR3 reads TGTGCCATCAGTGAGGTAAAGGGCAACGAGCAGTACTTC. This translates into CAISEVKGNEQYF. V gene TRBV10-3 combines with J gene TRBJ2-5, with D hard to call. The end of the DNA fits TRBJ2-7 better, so the J call may be wrong. Germline V gene lookup returns CDR1 ENHRY and CDR2 SYGVKD. CDR3 length equals 13 residues.

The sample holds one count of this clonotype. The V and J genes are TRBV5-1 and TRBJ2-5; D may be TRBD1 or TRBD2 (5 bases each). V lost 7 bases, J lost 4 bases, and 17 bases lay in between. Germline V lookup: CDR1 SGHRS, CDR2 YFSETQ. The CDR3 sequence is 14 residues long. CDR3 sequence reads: CASAVGDWAETQYF. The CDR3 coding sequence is TGCGCCAGCGCCGTGGGGGATTGGGCAGAGACCCAGTACTTC.

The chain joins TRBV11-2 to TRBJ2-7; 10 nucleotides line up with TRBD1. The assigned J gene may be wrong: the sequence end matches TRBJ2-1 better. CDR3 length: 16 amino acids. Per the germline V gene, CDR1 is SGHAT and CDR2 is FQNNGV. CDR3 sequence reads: CASSPRGQGNSNEQFF. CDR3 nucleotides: TGTGCCAGCAGCCCGAGGGGACAGGGGAATAGTAATGAGCAGTTCTTC.

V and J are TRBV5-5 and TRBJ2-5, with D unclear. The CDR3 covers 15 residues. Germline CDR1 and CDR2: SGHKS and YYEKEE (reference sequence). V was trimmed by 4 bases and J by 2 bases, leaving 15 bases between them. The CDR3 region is CASSPVQPGQETQYF. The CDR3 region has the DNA TGTGCCAGCAGCCCGGTACAGCCTGGACAAGAGACCCAGTACTTC.

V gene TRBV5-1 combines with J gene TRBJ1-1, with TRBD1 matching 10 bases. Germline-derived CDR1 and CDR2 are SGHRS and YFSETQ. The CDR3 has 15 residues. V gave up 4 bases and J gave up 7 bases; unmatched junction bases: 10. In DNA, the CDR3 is TGCGCCAGCAGCCCGGGGACAGGGGTTATGGGTGAAGCTTTCTTT. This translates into CASSPGTGVMGEAFF.

CDR3 DNA: TGTGCCAGCACCGTCCCAACCGGGACGAGTAAGCAGTTCTTC. This sequence encodes CASTVPTGTSKQFF. The chain employs TRBV7-2 and TRBJ2-1; D tentatively fits TRBD1 or TRBD2 (5 bases each). This CDR3 is 14 amino acids long. Germline V gene sequence: CDR1 SGHTA, CDR2 FQGNSA. Deletions cut 7 bases from V and 11 bases from J, with 21 bases between.

In DNA form, the CDR3 reads TGTGCCAGCAGCTTGAATCTTCTGGGAGACTATGGCTACACCTTC. The encoded protein is CASSLNLLGDYGYTF. This chain connects TRBV5-6 to TRBJ1-2; D unresolved. The CDR3 has 15 residues. V shed 1 base and J shed 3 bases, with 13 bases lying between them. Germline V CDR1 and CDR2: SGHDT, YYEEEE.

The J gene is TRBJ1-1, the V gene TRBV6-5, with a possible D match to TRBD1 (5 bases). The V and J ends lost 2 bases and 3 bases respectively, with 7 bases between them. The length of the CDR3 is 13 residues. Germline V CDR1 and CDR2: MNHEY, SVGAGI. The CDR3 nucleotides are TGTGCCAGCAGTTACCAGGGATACACTGAAGCTTTCTTT. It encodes CASSYQGYTEAFF.

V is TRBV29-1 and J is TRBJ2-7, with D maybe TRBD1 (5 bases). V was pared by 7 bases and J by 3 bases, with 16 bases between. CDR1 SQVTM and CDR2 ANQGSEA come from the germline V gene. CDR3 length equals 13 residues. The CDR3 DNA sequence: TGCAGCGCCCTGGGGCAGGGCAACTACGAGCAGTACTTC. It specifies CSALGQGNYEQYF.

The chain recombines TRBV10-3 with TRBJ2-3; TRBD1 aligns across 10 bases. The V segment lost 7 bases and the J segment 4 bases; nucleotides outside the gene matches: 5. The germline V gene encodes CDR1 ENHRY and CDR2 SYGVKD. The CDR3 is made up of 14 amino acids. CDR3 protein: CAIKGTGVADTQYF. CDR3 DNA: TGTGCCATCAAGGGGACAGGGGTCGCAGATACGCAGTATTTT.

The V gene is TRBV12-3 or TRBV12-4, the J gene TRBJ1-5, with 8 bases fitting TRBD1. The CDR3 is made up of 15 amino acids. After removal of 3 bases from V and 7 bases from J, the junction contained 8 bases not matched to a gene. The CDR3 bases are TGTGCCAGCAGTTTCTCAGCAGGGGGCAGGCAGCCCCAGCATTTT. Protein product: CASSFSAGGRQPQHF.

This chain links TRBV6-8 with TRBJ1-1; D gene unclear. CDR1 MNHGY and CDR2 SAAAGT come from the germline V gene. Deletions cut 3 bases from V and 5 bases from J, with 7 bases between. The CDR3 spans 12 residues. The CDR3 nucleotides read TGTGCCAGCAGTTATGTGGGGACTGAAGCTTTCTTT. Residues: CASSYVGTEAFF.

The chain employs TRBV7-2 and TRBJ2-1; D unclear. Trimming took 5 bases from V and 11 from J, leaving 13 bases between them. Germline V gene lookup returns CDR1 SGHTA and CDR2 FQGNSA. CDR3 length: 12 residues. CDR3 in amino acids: CASSPISEKQFF. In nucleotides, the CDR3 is TGTGCCAGCAGCCCAATCAGCGAGAAGCAGTTCTTC.

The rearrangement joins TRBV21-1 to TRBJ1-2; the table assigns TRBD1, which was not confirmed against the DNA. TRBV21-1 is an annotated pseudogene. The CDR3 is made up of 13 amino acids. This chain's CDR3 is CATNRTGNYGYTF. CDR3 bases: TGTGCCACCAACAGGACAGGGAACTATGGCTACACCTTC.

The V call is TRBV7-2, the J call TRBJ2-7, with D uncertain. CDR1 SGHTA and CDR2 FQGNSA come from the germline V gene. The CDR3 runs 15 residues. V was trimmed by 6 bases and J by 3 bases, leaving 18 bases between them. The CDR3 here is CASRHMVGFYYEQYF. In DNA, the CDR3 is TGTGCCAGCAGACATATGGTAGGGTTTTACTACGAGCAGTACTTC.

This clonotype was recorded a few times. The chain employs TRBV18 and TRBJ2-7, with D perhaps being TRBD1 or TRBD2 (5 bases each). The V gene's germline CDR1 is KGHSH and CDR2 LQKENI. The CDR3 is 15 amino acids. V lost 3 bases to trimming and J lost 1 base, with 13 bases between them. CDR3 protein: CASSPGTARSYEQYF. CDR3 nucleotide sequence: TGTGCCAGCTCACCCGGGACCGCCCGTTCCTACGAGCAGTACTTC.

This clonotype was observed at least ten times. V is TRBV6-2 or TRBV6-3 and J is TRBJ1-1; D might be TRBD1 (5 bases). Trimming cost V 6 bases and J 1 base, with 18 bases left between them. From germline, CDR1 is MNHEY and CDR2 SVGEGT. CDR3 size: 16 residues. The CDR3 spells CASRHAQGRGNTEAFF. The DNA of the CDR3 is TGTGCCAGCAGGCACGCGCAGGGTCGAGGGAACACTGAAGCTTTCTTT.